This TCR beta chain derives from a study of PD-1 blockade in classical Hodgkin lymphoma (dated by TCRdb to about 2020). Study-wide context: Nivolumab dosing was 3 mg/kg intravenously every 2 weeks, continuing until either disease progression or unacceptable toxicity. A peripheral blood immune signature of response to PD-1 blockade in classical Hodgkin lymphoma was defined using TCR beta sequencing and CyTOF.

On the study overall, not on this receptor specifically: A significant rise by C4D1 was seen in CD4+ but not CD8+ TCR diversity (p=0.0027 vs p=0.16), with the rise being most apparent in complete responders (p=0.02). Lower diversity was observed in patients in whom nivolumab was started less than 1 year after ASCT, and these patients were excluded from later analyses so that confounding by immune reconstitution would be avoided. Newly diagnosed patients were reported to have lower baseline TCR diversity than healthy donors, and relapsed/refractory patients were reported to have lower baseline TCR diversity still. The study was restricted to a single clinical trial cohort, and the causes of repertoire differences, possibly disease activity or prior therapy, were left undefined. Among trial patients, those achieving complete response had baseline diversity similar to that of newly diagnosed patients, while diversity was significantly lower in partial responders and progressors.

V loses 3 bases of germline sequence and J loses 7 bases, and the interval between the two ends is 8 bases. Looking up the germline V gene (reference sequence) yields CDR1 LNHDA and CDR2 SQIVND. From its cysteine to its phenylalanine, the CDR3 spans 12 amino acids. Solely the CDR3 DNA is kept, with 36 bases framed from the first base. Notes on this clone: The specificity of this receptor is unknown. No base quality values were provided; no much bigger clone lies one nucleotide off.

The time point label corresponds to: cycle 2 day 1 (C2D1) of nivolumab. All trial patients had relapsed after autologous stem cell transplantation, with cohorts A, B and C differing in prior brentuximab vedotin exposure. The trial cohort comprised 60 or so patients with relapsed/refractory classical Hodgkin lymphoma whose best overall responses were complete response, partial response or progressive disease. In the multi-cohort phase II CheckMate 205 trial, trial patients received single-agent nivolumab. An independent review committee assessed best overall response by applying the 2007 International Working Group response criteria. Trial PBMCs were collected just before the start of nivolumab (C1D1) and during therapy at cycle 2 day 1 and cycle 4 day 1. Peripheral blood was collected in 8 mL Vacutainer Cell Preparation Tubes, from which PBMCs were isolated by centrifugation and then cryopreserved.

Genomic DNA was isolated using the Qiagen DNeasy kit from unsorted PBMCs as well as from negatively selected CD4+ and CD8+ fractions. Using primers that anneal to V and J segments, immunoSEQ multiplex PCR amplified the TCR beta CDR3 regions. A synthetic immune receptor repertoire was used to minimize amplification bias, and remaining bias was computationally removed after sequencing. Turning to the authors' computational methods: Custom Python scripts were used to quantify repertoire diversity as the Shannon entropy index. The unsorted, CD4+ and CD8+ repertoires were each analyzed separately, with the exception of combined analyses, where CD4+ and CD8+ sequences were merged in silico. Clonal expansion was defined as a frequency increase of at least 2-fold after treatment compared with C1D1, and clones undetected at baseline were assigned a pseudocount of 0.5. Clones with 0 or 1 copy at C1D1 were defined as singleton clones, while clones with 2 or more copies were defined as non-singleton clones. Clones expanded in unsorted samples were annotated as CD4+, CD8+ or unknown by matching protein sequences in sorted samples from the same patient. Wilcoxon tests on paired samples were used to test diversity changes from C1D1 to C4D1. TCRdb stores this immuneACCESS table with in-frame sequences only. Part of the clones is absent; in the studies checked, under half of the shortfall reflects unresolved V genes, and no reason is known for the rest. Clone size and the V and J calls come from that table; the DNA yielded D and trimming. The sample data list 90,000 or so clones, and approximately 91% of these were observed just once. The top ten constitute roughly 2.6% of the sample.

The input for sequencing was peripheral blood mononuclear cells (PBMCs), taken before the second cycle of nivolumab. The receptor was isolated from a human donor with classical Hodgkin lymphoma. This receptor chain uses TRBV19 and TRBJ2-3; the best D guess is TRBD2, with 6 bases matching. The CDR3 protein: CASSIGGYTQYF. Read as DNA, the sequence is TGTGCCAGTAGTATCGGGGGTTATACGCAGTATTTT.